This TCR beta chain stems from a study of neurological immune-mediated disorders (dated 2019 in TCRdb). Regarding the research as a whole: The study compared peripheral blood TCR-beta repertoires of HTLV-I-associated myelopathy (HAM/TSP) patients, multiple sclerosis patients and healthy controls using UMI-based sequencing. Longitudinal samples, technical triplicates and paired sorted CD4+ and CD8+ T-cell subsets, alongside PBMC samples, were included among the 90 to 130 TCR-beta libraries. The cohort was made up of approximately 69 subjects, consisting of roughly 14 HAM/TSP patients, some 35 multiple sclerosis patients and around 20 healthy controls.

This clonotype was detected ten times or more. There is no known antigen for this receptor. No clone much larger than this one lies a single base away; base qualities are absent. Overall study outcomes, separate from this receptor: Expanded clones from different subjects shared no identical CDR3 amino acid sequences, which suggests that TCR-beta repertoires were private in all groups. The highest TCR clonal expansion was observed in HAM/TSP patients, whereas the lowest was observed in MS patients, even when compared with healthy controls.

cDNA was synthesized by template-switch 5'RACE using a primer carrying a 10-nucleotide random unique molecular identifier by which each TCR transcript was tagged. Over 180 million TCR-beta sequences, covering 15-18 subjects, were produced in each sequencing run. Total RNA was extracted with the RNeasy kit. Using the KAPA Real-time Library Amplification kit, TCR-beta VDJ regions were amplified with primers for the TCR constant region and the 5'RACE anchor. Sample indexes and Illumina adaptors were added in a first PCR, and a second PCR then increased library yield. The roughly 650 bp TCR product was size-selected on a 2% E-gel SizeSelection system after Ampure bead purification. Library quality was checked on a Bioanalyzer, concentration was measured with Qubit, and libraries were quantified with the Kapa Library Quantification kit before pooling. An Illumina HiSeq 2500 was used to sequence the libraries paired-end at 2 x 150 bp. To increase sequence diversity, roughly 24-32% phiX was spiked into each library pool. The source study handled its data this way. The quality-filtered reads were processed with the UMI-based MiGEC pipeline, whose error correction step removed more than 85% of the raw TCR sequences. VDJ genes were aligned to IMGT germline references, and each clonotype was defined by a unique CDR3 amino acid sequence together with V-J genes. Clonal expansion, Shannon diversity, and CDR3 relatedness (CalcPairwiseDistances, ClusterSamples) were evaluated with VDJtools, and phylogenetic trees were built with CLCbio workbench. Expanded clones were defined as having at least 8 unique UMIs, based on coefficient-of-variation modelling across technical triplicates. In-frame beta chains were kept once TCRdb had trimmed the public reads at Q25 with fastp and called clones with MiXCR. Each entry is one CDR3 protein sequence, shown with its most common DNA and genes. V and J calls and clone size were set by TCRdb, not the authors. Recorded for this sample are around 83,000 distinct CDR3 sequences; 13% to 15% of them occurred a single time. The ten most abundant clones make up about 7% of the sample.

Blood bank volunteers in Maryland, USA served as the healthy controls. Unsorted PBMC libraries were generated from 2 million PBMCs stored in RNAlater at -80 °C until RNA extraction. Peripheral blood was subjected to Ficoll-Hypaque density gradient centrifugation to isolate PBMCs, which were then cryopreserved in liquid nitrogen. Measured from the cysteine to the phenylalanine, the CDR3 is 13 residues long. Just CDR3 DNA is preserved here, 39 bases in frame from base 1. CDR1 and CDR2 are read off the germline V gene (reference sequence) as DFQATT and SNEGSKA. The sequence was obtained from a woman in her 50s in good health. The source material was PBMCs. The chain uses TRBV20-1 and TRBJ2-4; the D gene is possibly TRBD1 or TRBD2, with 6 bases matching each. The nucleotide sequence is given as TGCGGGGGGCTGGCATTAGCCAAAAACATTCAGTACTTC. It translates to CGGLALAKNIQYF.